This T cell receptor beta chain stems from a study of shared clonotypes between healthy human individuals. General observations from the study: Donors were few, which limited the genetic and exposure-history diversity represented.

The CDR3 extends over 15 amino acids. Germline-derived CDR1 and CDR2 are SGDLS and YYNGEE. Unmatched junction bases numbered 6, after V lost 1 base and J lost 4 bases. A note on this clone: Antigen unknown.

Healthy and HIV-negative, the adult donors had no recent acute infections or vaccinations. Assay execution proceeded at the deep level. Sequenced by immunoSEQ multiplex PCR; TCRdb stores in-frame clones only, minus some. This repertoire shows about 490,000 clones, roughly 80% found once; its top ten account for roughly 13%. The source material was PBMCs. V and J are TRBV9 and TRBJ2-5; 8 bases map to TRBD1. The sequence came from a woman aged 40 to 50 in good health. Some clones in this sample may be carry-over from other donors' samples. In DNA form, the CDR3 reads TGTGCCAGCAGCGTAACCCCCGGGACAGGAGAGACCCAGTACTTC. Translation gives CASSVTPGTGETQYF.